A selection of T cell receptor beta chains follows, all from one sample in a study of cytomegalovirus exposure and HLA in healthy donors. TCRdb's table, derived via immunoSEQ multiplex PCR, lists solely in-frame clones and lacks some. The sample has about 64,000 clones, 85% seen once. The sequenced sample was PBMCs. The receptors shown here come from a female donor in good health and CMV-seronegative. Both conserved end residues are part of each CDR3. The order of the fields is CDR3 protein, CDR3 DNA, J gene, V gene, D gene, clone size. The D gene is left open where the match is weak. Size is stated for part of the rows, as once, few or many counts, or as a class when the clone is expanded.

CASSFSYSYNEQFF | TGTGCCAGCAGCTTTTCATACAGTTACAATGAGCAGTTCTTC | TRBJ2-1 | TRBV5-8 | - | -
CASSSYRGGGYTF | TGTGCCAGCAGTTCCTACAGGGGAGGAGGCTACACCTTC | TRBJ1-2 | TRBV27 | TRBD1 | once
CASSPYLGQGGVGDNYGYTF | TGTGCCAGCAGCCCCTACCTAGGACAGGGAGGGGTAGGGGATAACTATGGCTACACCTTC | TRBJ1-2 | TRBV7-6 | TRBD1 | -
CASSRASTGELFF | TGTGCCAGTAGTCGAGCTTCCACCGGGGAGCTGTTTTTT | TRBJ2-2 | TRBV19 | - | -
CASSGGRGPSYEQYF | TGCGCCAGCAGTGGGGGCAGGGGGCCTTCCTACGAGCAGTACTTC | TRBJ2-7 | TRBV10-1 | TRBD1 | -
CASSQGQGWKRNTEAFF | TGTGCCAGTAGTCAAGGACAGGGGTGGAAGAGGAACACTGAAGCTTTCTTT | TRBJ1-1 | TRBV19 | TRBD1 | -
CASSLGAAGSHEQYF | TGTGCCAGCAGCTTAGGGGCGGCGGGAAGCCACGAGCAGTACTTC | TRBJ2-7 | TRBV11-1 | - | -
CASSFGTSGGQETQYF | TGCGCCAGCAGCTTTGGGACTAGCGGGGGGCAAGAGACCCAGTACTTC | TRBJ2-5 | TRBV5-1 | TRBD2 | -
CASGQHYEQYF | TGTGCCAGCGGTCAGCACTACGAGCAGTACTTC | TRBJ2-7 | TRBV27 | - | -
CAWNKGQGPDTQYF | TGTGCCTGGAATAAGGGACAGGGGCCCGATACGCAGTATTTT | TRBJ2-3 | TRBV30 | TRBD1 | -
CASSWGHTEAFF | TGTGCCAGCAGTTGGGGGCACACTGAAGCTTTCTTT | TRBJ1-1 | TRBV5-4 | - | -
CASSYSTGSHEQYF | TGTGCCAGCAGTTACTCTACAGGTTCTCACGAGCAGTACTTC | TRBJ2-7 | TRBV6-6 | - | -
CASSDRDRGNQPQHF | TGCGCCAGCAGCGACCGGGACAGGGGCAATCAGCCCCAGCATTTT | TRBJ1-5 | TRBV4-1 | TRBD1 | -
CASSRSGAGNQPQHF | TGTGCCAGTAGTAGATCAGGGGCGGGCAATCAGCCCCAGCATTTT | TRBJ1-5 | TRBV19 | - | -
CASSEGQFGGPNQPQHF | TGTGCCAGCAGTGAGGGTCAGTTTGGGGGCCCAAATCAGCCCCAGCATTTT | TRBJ1-5 | TRBV2 | - | once
CASSRPGPGNTIYF | TGTGCCAGCTCACGTCCAGGGCCTGGAAACACCATATATTTT | TRBJ1-3 | TRBV18 | - | -
CASSRLDNEQFF | TGTGCCAGCAGCCGACTCGATAATGAACAGTTCTTC | TRBJ2-1 | TRBV7-9 | - | -
CASSFRSLAGGQYDGELFF | TGTGCCAGCAGCTTTCGATCCTTAGCGGGAGGGCAATACGACGGGGAGCTGTTTTTT | TRBJ2-2 | TRBV12-1 | - | -
CATDGTSGRALTDTQYF | TGTGCCACCGACGGGACTAGCGGGAGGGCCCTCACAGATACGCAGTATTTT | TRBJ2-3 | TRBV28 | TRBD2 | -
CASSATGLEQYF | TGTGCCAGCAGTGCAACAGGTCTCGAGCAGTACTTC | TRBJ2-7 | TRBV25-1 | - | -
CASSNRGRGAQETQYF | TGTGCCAGCAGCAACCGGGGCAGGGGGGCCCAAGAGACCCAGTACTTC | TRBJ2-5 | TRBV4-2 | - | -
CAIRPGTSGFSYEQYF | TGTGCCATCAGACCTGGGACTAGCGGGTTCTCCTACGAGCAGTACTTC | TRBJ2-7 | TRBV10-3 | TRBD2 | -
CASSSVAGNAVYNEQFF | TGTGCCAGCAGTTCGGTTGCGGGCAACGCTGTATACAATGAGCAGTTCTTC | TRBJ2-1 | TRBV25-1 | - | -
CASSGQGEETQYF | TGTGCCAGCAGTGGACAGGGGGAAGAGACCCAGTACTTC | TRBJ2-5 | TRBV2 | TRBD1 | -
CASSDSRREWRFF | TGTGCCAGCAGTGATTCTAGGCGGGAGTGGAGGTTCTTC | TRBJ2-1 | TRBV6-5 | TRBD2 | -
CASSLVGQLAGRRETQYF | TGTGCCAGCAGCTTAGTGGGGCAACTAGCGGGAAGGCGAGAGACCCAGTACTTC | TRBJ2-5 | TRBV7-2 | TRBD2 | -
CASSPEGLGYGYTF | TGTGCCAGCAGTCCCGAGGGCTTAGGCTATGGCTACACCTTC | TRBJ1-2 | TRBV28 | - | -
CASSTQGSTEAFF | TGTGCCAGCAGCACGCAGGGTAGCACTGAAGCTTTCTTT | TRBJ1-1 | TRBV11-2 | - | -
CASYGGVVDTQYF | TGTGCCAGTTACGGGGGGGTGGTGGATACGCAGTATTTT | TRBJ2-3 | TRBV6-6 | TRBD2 | -
CASTTWGQGVEGEQFF | TGTGCCAGTACCACTTGGGGACAGGGGGTCGAAGGTGAGCAGTTCTTC | TRBJ2-1 | TRBV19 | TRBD1 | -
CASTDQTAMNTEAFF | TGTGCCAGCACCGACCAGACAGCCATGAACACTGAAGCTTTCTTT | TRBJ1-1 | TRBV5-4 | - | -
CASSPEGQSNEQYF | TGTGCCAGCAGCCCTGAGGGACAGAGCAACGAGCAGTACTTC | TRBJ2-7 | TRBV7-3 | TRBD1 | -
CAISAGTGGTYEQYF | TGTGCCATCAGCGCCGGGACAGGGGGGACCTACGAGCAGTACTTC | TRBJ2-7 | TRBV10-3 | TRBD1 | -
CASSSPSKTQYF | TGTGCCAGCAGCTCCCCCTCTAAGACCCAGTACTTC | TRBJ2-5 | TRBV6-5 | - | -
CASSTRTSGGALEQFF | TGTGCCAGCAGCACGCGGACTAGCGGGGGGGCTTTAGAGCAGTTCTTC | TRBJ2-1 | TRBV7-3 | TRBD2 | once